The T cell receptor beta chain described here comes from a study of PD-L1 blockade in urothelial cancer. Across the whole study: Prior chemotherapy in patients spanned 0 to 3 regimens. Regarding the study as a whole: By 3 weeks, tumor-associated blood clones had expanded more in durable-benefit patients.

The germline V and J ends were trimmed by 0 bases and 3 bases, with 13 bases remaining between them. From germline, CDR1 is SGHKS and CDR2 YYEKEE (reference sequence). The CDR3 runs to 15 residues. Regarding this clone: Its antigen is not identified.

Patients were living with locally advanced or metastatic urothelial carcinoma. The repertoire was sequenced with immunoSEQ multiplex PCR; TCRdb's copy has only in-frame clones and lacks some. The table has more than 70,000 clones, around 90% seen once. This chain uses TRBV5-5 with TRBJ2-7, with a tentative D call TRBD2 (6 bases). The sequences come from PBMCs, collected around atezolizumab (anti-PD-L1) treatment. This receptor was obtained from a man in his sixties with urothelial cancer. The CDR3 here is CASSLGPSEIYEQYF. Here the CDR3 DNA reads TGTGCCAGCAGCTTGGGGCCTAGCGAGATCTACGAGCAGTACTTC.